The entry below describes one TCR beta chain. Its cognate antigen has yet to be identified. The input lacks base qualities; no much larger clone sits a single base away. TCR beta CDR3 regions were sequenced from DNA using the immunoSEQ Assay. As for how the authors treated the data: T cell density was computed as TCR beta template counts normalized to usable DNA estimated by amplifying housekeeping genes. Using the preseqR package, richness was estimated by extrapolating to 120,000 templates for tissue samples and 400,000 templates for PBMC samples. Clonality was defined by subtracting Pielou's evenness from one. Tissue-enriched TCRs were identified through differential abundance testing performed on productive amino-acid clonotypes, with a minimum total count of 5 and an alpha of 0.1. Repertoire overlap between compartments was quantified with the Jaccard Index and Morisita Overlap Index. TCR beta CDR3s were clustered by GLIPH together with public tetramer-defined viral CDR3s, and at least three viral sequences plus V-gene enrichment were required for viral motifs. TCRdb limited this immuneACCESS table to in-frame rearrangements with V and J called. A share of clones is missing; checked studies link under half to unresolved V genes, and the rest is unexplained. V, J and clone size reflect that table, while D and trimming were determined from the DNA. This sample holds tens of thousands of clones; 86% were observed only once. The ten largest make up approximately 4% of the sample.

From V the trimming removes 1 base and from J it removes 4 bases, while the gene matches leave 5 bases of the junction unaccounted for. From cysteine to phenylalanine, the CDR3 is 15 amino acids long. Solely the CDR3 DNA is kept, with 45 bases framed from the first base. In the germline V gene, CDR1 corresponds to SGHAT and CDR2 to FQNNGV. The data originate from a study of T cells in localized non-small cell lung cancer (dated by TCRdb to about 2020). Concerning the study at large: T cell repertoires of more than 200 early-stage NSCLC patients were analyzed, with tumors being compared against uninvolved tumor-adjacent lungs. The cohort comprised roughly 230 treatment-naïve NSCLC patients with resected, localized lung tumors. Of the NSCLC patients, around 140 were male and about a hundred were female, and the mean age was approximately 66 years. Summary of the overall study and its limitations: Because multi-region sequencing of the tumors was not done, intratumor heterogeneity could not be ruled out. Longer overall survival was associated with higher blood T cell density, whereas shorter survival was associated with higher adjacent-lung clonality. Because the study design was exploratory, TCR variables were selected using unadjusted p-values without false-discovery rate correction. Of the top 100 tumor clones, a median of about 53 were detected in paired uninvolved adjacent lung; 28 were also among that lung's top 100. Uninvolved tumor-adjacent lung showed the highest T cell clonality, higher than tumor, which suggests more focused antigenic responses in the uninvolved tumor-adjacent lung.

At diagnosis, peripheral blood, uninvolved tumor-adjacent lung and tumor were collected and stored as a combination of fresh-frozen and FFPE material. For TCR repertoire profiling, the blood samples were analyzed as peripheral blood mononuclear cells. This specimen consisted of peripheral blood, obtained before any cancer treatment. This sequence uses TRBV11-2 and TRBJ2-5, with 8 middle bases fitting TRBD1. This clonotype originated in a male donor at least 60 years old with stage III lung adenocarcinoma. Read as DNA, the sequence is TGTGCCAGCAGCTTAGGAGGACAGGGAAGAGAGACCCAGTACTTC. Translated, it gives CASSLGGQGRETQYF.